This T cell receptor (beta chain) emerged from a study of T cell responses to AZD1222 COVID-19 vaccine. This clone was picked up one time. Assay: immunoSEQ multiplex PCR; the TCRdb copy retains only in-frame clones and omits some. Here the sample spans over 150,000 clones, approximately 92% being singletons. The clonotype was recovered from an adult in good health. Specimen: peripheral blood, collected on day 0 of AZD1222 vaccination.

CDR3 protein: CASSHRTGGFSEAFF. The CDR3 region has the DNA TGTGCCAGCAGCCACCGGACAGGGGGTTTTAGTGAAGCTTTCTTT. V is TRBV14 and J is TRBJ1-1; the match to TRBD1 covers 10 bases. The germline CDR1 and CDR2 sequences are SGHDN and FVKESK. CDR3 length: 15 amino acids. Losses at the gene ends were 3 bases for V and 7 bases for J; bases not matched to a gene: 8.